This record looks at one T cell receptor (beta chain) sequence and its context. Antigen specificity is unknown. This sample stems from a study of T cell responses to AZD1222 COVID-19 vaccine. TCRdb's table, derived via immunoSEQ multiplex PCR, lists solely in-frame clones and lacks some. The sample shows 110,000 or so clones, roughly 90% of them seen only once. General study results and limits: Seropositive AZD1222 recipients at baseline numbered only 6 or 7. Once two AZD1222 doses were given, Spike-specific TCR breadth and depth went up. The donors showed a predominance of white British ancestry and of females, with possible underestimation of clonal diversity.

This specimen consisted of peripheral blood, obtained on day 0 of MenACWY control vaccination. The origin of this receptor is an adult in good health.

The CDR3 loop is CASSLAPDSNEQYF. The CDR3 coding sequence is TGTGCCAGCAGCTTAGCGCCGGACTCTAACGAGCAGTACTTC. The gene calls are TRBV7-6 and TRBJ2-7; D is possibly TRBD2 (5 bases). The germline V gene has CDR1 SGHVS and CDR2 FNYEAQ. This CDR3 contains 14 residues. Trimming pared 0 bases from V and 5 bases from J, leaving 11 bases between.